The entry that follows covers one T cell receptor (beta chain) sequence. Its specificity is not known. Germline-derived CDR1 and CDR2 are SGHTA and FQGTGA. The trim removed 5 bases at V and 7 bases at J, leaving 10 bases unmatched. CDR3 length: 14 residues. This sample is part of a study of cytomegalovirus exposure and HLA in healthy donors. Background on the study: The roughly 110 validation repertoires were produced on the same platform as the 670 or so repertoires of the first cohort. This was reported in a later analysis. Whole-study results and caveats: The tendency of first-cohort TCR clusters to co-occur in the 120 or so validation repertoires emerged from a later analysis. As was reported, the classifier diagnosed cytomegalovirus status with high specificity and sensitivity. The listing of fewer than 200 TCR beta chains classed them as cytomegalovirus-associated.

The assay was immunoSEQ multiplex PCR, and TCRdb's table has in-frame clones only and misses some. The sample lists around 71,000 clones, approximately 94% occurring once. The TCR was taken from a man between 18 and 35 years old in good health and CMV-seropositive. Sequenced input: PBMCs. The gene calls are TRBV7-3 and TRBJ2-7, with 8 positions matching TRBD1. DNA for the CDR3: TGTGCCAGCAGCCCCCAGGACAGGGTTTGGGAGCAGTACTTC. Amino acid sequence: CASSPQDRVWEQYF.